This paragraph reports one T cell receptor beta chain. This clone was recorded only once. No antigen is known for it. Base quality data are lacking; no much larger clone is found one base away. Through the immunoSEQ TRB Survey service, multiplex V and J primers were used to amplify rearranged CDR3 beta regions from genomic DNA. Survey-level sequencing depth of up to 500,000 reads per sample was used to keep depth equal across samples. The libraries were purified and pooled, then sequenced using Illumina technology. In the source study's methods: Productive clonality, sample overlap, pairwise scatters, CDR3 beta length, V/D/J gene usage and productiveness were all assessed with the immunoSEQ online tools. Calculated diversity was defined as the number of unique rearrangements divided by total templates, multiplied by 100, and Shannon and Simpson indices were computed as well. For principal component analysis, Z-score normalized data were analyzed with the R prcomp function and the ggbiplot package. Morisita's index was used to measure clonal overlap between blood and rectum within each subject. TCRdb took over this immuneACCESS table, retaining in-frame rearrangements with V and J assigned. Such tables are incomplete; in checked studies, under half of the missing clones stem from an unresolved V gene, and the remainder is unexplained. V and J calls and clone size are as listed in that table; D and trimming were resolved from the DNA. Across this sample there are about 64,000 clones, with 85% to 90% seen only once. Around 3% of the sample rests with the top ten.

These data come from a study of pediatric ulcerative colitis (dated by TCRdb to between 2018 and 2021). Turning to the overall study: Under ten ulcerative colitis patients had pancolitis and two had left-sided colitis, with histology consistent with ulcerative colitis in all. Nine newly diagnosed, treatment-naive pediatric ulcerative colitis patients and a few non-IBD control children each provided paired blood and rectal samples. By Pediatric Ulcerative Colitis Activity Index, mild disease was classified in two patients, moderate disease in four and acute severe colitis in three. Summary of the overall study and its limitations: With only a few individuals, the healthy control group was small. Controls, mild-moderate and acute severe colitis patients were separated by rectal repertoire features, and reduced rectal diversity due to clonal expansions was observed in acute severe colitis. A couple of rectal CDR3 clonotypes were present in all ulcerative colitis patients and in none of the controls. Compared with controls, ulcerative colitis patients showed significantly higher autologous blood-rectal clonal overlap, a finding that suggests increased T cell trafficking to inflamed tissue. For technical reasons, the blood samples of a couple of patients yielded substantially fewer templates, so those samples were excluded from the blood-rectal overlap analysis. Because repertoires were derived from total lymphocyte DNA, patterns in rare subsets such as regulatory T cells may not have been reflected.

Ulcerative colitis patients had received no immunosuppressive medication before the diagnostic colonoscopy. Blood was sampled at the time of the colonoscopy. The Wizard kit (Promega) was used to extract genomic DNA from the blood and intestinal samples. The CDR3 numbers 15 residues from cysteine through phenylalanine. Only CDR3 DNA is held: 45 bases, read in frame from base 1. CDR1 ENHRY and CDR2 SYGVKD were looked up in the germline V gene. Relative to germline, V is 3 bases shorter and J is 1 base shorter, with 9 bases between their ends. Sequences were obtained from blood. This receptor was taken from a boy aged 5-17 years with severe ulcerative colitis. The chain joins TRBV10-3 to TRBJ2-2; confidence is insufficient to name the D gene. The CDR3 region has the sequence CAISDSARNTGELFF. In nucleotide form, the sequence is TGTGCCATCAGTGACAGCGCCCGGAACACCGGGGAGCTGTTTTTT.